The 4 T cell receptor beta chains in this list originate from one sample, sequenced in a study of vaccination effects on CD4 cells after COVID-19. These receptors' antigens are unknown. Assay used: immunoSEQ multiplex PCR; TCRdb lists only in-frame clones, some missing. The table lists almost 15,000 clones, 65% to 80% of them singletons. Under the ViraFEST assay, PBMC were stimulated with viral peptide pools so that antigen-specific CD4+ T cells expanded. Sequencing was performed afterwards. Subsequent to a culture period of around eleven days, CD4+ T cells were isolated. Documented for the person is a PCR-confirmed SARS-CoV-2 infection occurring between March and December 2020. All study participants received two doses of BNT162b2 or mRNA-1273 vaccine. The sample in question was CD4+ T cells from PBMCs cultured with HCoV-NL63 spike peptides, obtained after COVID-19 vaccination. These TCRs come from a human donor who had a prior SARS-CoV-2 infection.

CDR3 sequence reads: CASSDGTYSNQPQHF. CDR3 nucleotide sequence: TGTGCCAGCAGCGACGGGACCTATAGCAATCAGCCCCAGCATTTT. The chain uses TRBV6-6 and TRBJ1-5, with D perhaps matching TRBD1 (5 bases). The V gene's germline CDR1 is MNHNY and CDR2 SVGAGI (reference sequence). The CDR3 loop spans 15 amino acids. V lost 6 bases and J lost 0, with 12 bases in between.

This clone was seen just once. The chain carries TRBV2 and TRBJ2-5; 7 bases line up with TRBD1. With V trimmed by 6 bases and J by 5 bases, 3 bases remained unmatched. Looked up from germline, CDR1 is SNHLY and CDR2 is FYNNEI. CDR3 length: 12 residues. The CDR3 region is CASSDRAETQYF. In nucleotides, the CDR3 is TGTGCCAGCAGCGACAGGGCTGAGACCCAGTACTTC.

A few counts support this clone. The chain recombines TRBV6-1 with TRBJ2-7; 11 positions agree with TRBD2. V shed 0 bases and J 1 base; nucleotides not matched to a gene: 8. The CDR3 contains 18 residues. Germline V gives CDR1 MNHNS, CDR2 SASEGT. In DNA, the CDR3 is TGTGCCAGCAGTGAAGCACCTTTTAGCGGGGGGGGATCCTACGAGCAGTACTTC. Residues: CASSEAPFSGGGSYEQYF.

The rearrangement joins TRBV2 to TRBJ1-2; tentatively, D is TRBD1 (5 bases). Looked up from germline, CDR1 is SNHLY and CDR2 is FYNNEI. Trimming pared 4 bases from V and 0 bases from J, leaving 9 bases between. This CDR3 is 14 amino acids long. This CDR3 reads CASSGRGANYGYTF. The CDR3 DNA is TGTGCCAGCAGTGGTCGGGGGGCTAACTATGGCTACACCTTC. The variable domain in full, with the rest retrieved from reference TRBV2 and TRBJ1-2, is EPEVTQTPSHQVTQMGQEVILRCVPISNHLYFYWYRQILGQKVEFLVSFYNNEISEKSEIFDDQFSVERPDGSNFTLKIRSTKLEDSAMYFCASSGRGANYGYTFGSGTRLTVV.